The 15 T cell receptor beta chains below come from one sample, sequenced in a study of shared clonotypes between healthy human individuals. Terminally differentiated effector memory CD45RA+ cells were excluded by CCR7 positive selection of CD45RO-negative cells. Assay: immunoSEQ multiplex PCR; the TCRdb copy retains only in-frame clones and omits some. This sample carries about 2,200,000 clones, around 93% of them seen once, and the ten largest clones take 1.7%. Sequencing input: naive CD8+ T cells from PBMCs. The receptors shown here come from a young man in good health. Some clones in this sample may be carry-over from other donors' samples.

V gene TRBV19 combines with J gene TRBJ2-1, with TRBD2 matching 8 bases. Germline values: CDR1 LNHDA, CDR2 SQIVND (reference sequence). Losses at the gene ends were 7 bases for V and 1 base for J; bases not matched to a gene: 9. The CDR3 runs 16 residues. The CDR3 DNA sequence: TGTGCCAGTATGGGGATACTAGCGGCTTCCTACAATGAGCAGTTCTTC. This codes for CASMGILAASYNEQFF.

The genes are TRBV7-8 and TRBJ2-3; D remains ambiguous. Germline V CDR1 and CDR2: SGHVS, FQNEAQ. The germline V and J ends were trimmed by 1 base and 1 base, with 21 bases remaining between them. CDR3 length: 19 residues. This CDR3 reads CASSLVPEQSLSGTDTQYF. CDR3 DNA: TGTGCCAGCAGCTTAGTCCCCGAGCAGTCCCTCTCAGGCACAGATACGCAGTATTTT.

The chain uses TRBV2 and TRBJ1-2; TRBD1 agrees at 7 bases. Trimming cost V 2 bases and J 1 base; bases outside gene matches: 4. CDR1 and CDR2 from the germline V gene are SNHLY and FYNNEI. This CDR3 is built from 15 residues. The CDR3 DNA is TGTGCCAGCAGTGAAAACTGGGACAGTAACTATGGCTACACCTTC. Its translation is CASSENWDSNYGYTF.

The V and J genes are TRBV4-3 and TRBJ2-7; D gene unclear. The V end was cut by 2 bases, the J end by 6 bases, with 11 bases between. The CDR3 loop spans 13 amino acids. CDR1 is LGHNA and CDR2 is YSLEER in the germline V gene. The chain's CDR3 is CASSQFPQGEQYF. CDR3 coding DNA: TGCGCCAGCAGCCAATTCCCTCAAGGCGAGCAGTACTTC.

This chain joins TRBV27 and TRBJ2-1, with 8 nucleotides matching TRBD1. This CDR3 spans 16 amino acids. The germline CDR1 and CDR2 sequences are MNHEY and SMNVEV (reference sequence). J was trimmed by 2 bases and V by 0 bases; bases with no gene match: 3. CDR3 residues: CASSLSEGQAYNEQFF. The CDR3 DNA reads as TGTGCCAGCAGTTTATCTGAGGGACAGGCCTACAATGAGCAGTTCTTC.

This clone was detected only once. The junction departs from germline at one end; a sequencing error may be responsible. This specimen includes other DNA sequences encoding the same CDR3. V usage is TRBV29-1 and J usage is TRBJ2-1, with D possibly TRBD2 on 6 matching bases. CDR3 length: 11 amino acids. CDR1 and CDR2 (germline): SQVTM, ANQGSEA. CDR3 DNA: TGCAGTGTTGTCGGAGGGCAAGAGCAGTTCTTC. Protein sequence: CSVVGGQEQFF.

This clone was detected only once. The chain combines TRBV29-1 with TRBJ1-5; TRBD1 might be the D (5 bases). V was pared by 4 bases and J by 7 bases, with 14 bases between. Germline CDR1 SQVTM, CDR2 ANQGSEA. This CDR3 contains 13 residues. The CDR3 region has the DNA TGCAGCGTTGGGGTTTGGGGCCGGCAGCCCCAGCATTTT. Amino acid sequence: CSVGVWGRQPQHF.

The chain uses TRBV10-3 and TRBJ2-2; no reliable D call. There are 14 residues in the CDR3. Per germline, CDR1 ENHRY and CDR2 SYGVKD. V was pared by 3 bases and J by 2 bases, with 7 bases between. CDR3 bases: TGTGCCATCAGTGATTCGCTAAACACCGGGGAGCTGTTTTTT. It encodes CAISDSLNTGELFF.

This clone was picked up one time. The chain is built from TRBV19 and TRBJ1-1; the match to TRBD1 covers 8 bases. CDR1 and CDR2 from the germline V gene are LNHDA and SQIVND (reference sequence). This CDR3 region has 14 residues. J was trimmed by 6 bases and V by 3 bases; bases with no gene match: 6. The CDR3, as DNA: TGTGCCAGTAGTATTGCAGGGGGCTCGGCTGAAGCTTTCTTT. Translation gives CASSIAGGSAEAFF.

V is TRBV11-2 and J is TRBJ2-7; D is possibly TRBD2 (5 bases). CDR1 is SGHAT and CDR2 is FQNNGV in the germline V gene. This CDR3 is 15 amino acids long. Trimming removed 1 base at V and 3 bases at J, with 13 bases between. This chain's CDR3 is CASSLGASSIYEQYF. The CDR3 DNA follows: TGTGCCAGCAGCTTAGGGGCTAGCTCAATCTACGAGCAGTACTTC.

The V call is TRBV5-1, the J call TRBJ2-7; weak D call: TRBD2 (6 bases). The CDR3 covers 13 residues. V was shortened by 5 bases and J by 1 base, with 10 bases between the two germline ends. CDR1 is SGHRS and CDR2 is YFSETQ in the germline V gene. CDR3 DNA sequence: TGCGCCAGCAGACTAGCCCCATCCTACGAGCAGTACTTC. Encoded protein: CASRLAPSYEQYF. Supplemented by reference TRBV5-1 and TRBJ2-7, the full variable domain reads KAGVTQTPRYLIKTRGQQVTLSCSPISGHRSVSWYQQTPGQGLQFLFEYFSETQRNKGNFPGRFSGRQFSNSRSEMNVSTLELGDSALYLCASRLAPSYEQYFGPGTRLTVT.

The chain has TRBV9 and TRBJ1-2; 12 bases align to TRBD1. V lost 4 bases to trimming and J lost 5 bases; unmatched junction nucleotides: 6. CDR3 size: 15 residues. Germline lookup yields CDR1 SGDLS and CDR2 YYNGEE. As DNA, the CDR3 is TGTGCCAGCAGCTTGGGACAGGGGGCGTCTTATGGCTACACCTTC. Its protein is CASSLGQGASYGYTF.

Here the CDR3 reads CASSLAGQLIEQYF. The CDR3 DNA reads TGTGCCAGCAGCTTGGCCGGACAGCTAATCGAGCAGTACTTC. The chain couples TRBV5-5 to TRBJ2-7; D might be TRBD1 (6 bases). Germline-derived CDR1 and CDR2 are SGHKS and YYEKEE (reference sequence). With 0 bases removed from V and 6 bases from J, the gap between germline ends came to 13 bases. The CDR3 runs 14 residues.

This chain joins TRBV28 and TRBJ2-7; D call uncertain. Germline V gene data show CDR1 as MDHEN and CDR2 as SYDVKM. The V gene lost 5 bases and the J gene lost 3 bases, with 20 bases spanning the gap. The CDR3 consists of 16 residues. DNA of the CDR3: TGTGCCAGCAGTCCTACCCGACCTCCTGGCGACTACGAGCAGTACTTC. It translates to CASSPTRPPGDYEQYF.

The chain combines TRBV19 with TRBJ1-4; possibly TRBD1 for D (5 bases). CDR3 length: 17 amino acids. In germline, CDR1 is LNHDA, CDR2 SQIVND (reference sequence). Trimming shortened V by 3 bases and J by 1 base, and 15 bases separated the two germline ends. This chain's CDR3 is CASSMGPSRGTNEKLFF. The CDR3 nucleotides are TGTGCCAGTAGTATGGGACCTTCACGTGGAACTAATGAAAAACTGTTTTTT.